This T cell receptor (beta chain) was sequenced for a study of blood T cell repertoires in COVID-19 (dated by TCRdb to 2020 to 2021). With regard to the full study: Samples from collaborators originated in the United States, Italy and Spain and spanned both the acute and convalescent phases of COVID-19. The prospective study material was composed of cDNA or gDNA derived from T cells, B-cell-depleted T cells, or PBMCs. Deeply sampled blood TCRbeta repertoires from subjects exposed to, actively infected with, or recovered from COVID-19 were included in the dataset. The repertoires were released in a freely available public database meant as a resource for research on the immune response to SARS-CoV-2. The samples were drawn from the first 160 participants of the ongoing ImmuneRACE study and from 1,254 subjects provided by 6 global collaborators. Nearly every sample came with metadata listing a de-identified subject ID, COVID-19 status, age in years and sex. Where available, HLA class I and class II types were obtained from metadata supplied by the sample provider rather than from assay-based typing. The full study reports these points: Clinical and demographic metadata were provided uncurated, with the amount varying by source and participant.

Turning to this clone: Its antigen is still unknown. Base qualities are missing; no much larger clone stands one base away.

The junction carries 13 bases between V and J, which are trimmed by 7 bases and 4 bases respectively. Taken from the germline V gene (reference sequence), the CDR1 and CDR2 loops are MNHEY and SMNVEV. From cysteine to phenylalanine, the CDR3 is 13 amino acids long. Just the 39-base CDR3 DNA is kept, in frame starting at base 1. TCRbeta CDR3 regions were amplified from genomic DNA by means of the immunoSEQ Assay, a bias-controlled multiplex PCR. The study's own analysis went as follows. The number of nucleated cells in each sample was estimated from the amplification of reference gene primers within the assay. To quantify the absolute abundance of each unique TCRbeta CDR3 rearrangement, sequence reads were collapsed and filtered. For each sample, productive Simpson clonality was calculated by taking the square root of Simpson's diversity index across productive rearrangements. TCRdb limited this immuneACCESS table to in-frame rearrangements with V and J called. A share of clones is missing; checked studies link under half to unresolved V genes, and the rest is unexplained. D and trimming were read from the DNA, whereas the V and J calls and clone size are those reported in that table. The sample data list 110,000 or so clones, and about 90% of these were observed just once. Of the sample, 4% to 5.5% is held by the ten largest clones.

Collaborating institutions collected whole blood in K2EDTA tubes following their own protocols. For TCRbeta analysis, collaborators shipped samples as frozen whole blood, isolated PBMCs, or DNA extracted from either of those sample types. The chain is made from TRBV27 and TRBJ2-5; tentative D gene TRBD1, with 6 bases matching. Sequencing was done on a sample of peripheral blood. The clonotype comes from a woman between 50 and 59 years old with acute or convalescent COVID-19. The CDR3 sequence is CASTSMGAETQYF. The DNA is as follows: TGTGCCAGCACCTCGATGGGGGCAGAGACCCAGTACTTC.